This T cell receptor beta chain was profiled in a study of T cells in tuberculosis. The CDR3 runs to 15 residues. Germline CDR1 SGHVS, CDR2 FQNEAQ. Trimming pared 6 bases from V and 0 bases from J, leaving 11 bases between. The study, taken as a whole, reports: Smaller alpha distances in active tuberculosis partly reflected shorter CDR3-alpha lengths.

As to this clone: Antigen: not known.

Repertoires were generated with immunoSEQ multiplex PCR, while TCRdb's copy carries only in-frame clones and drops some. The data contain about 30,000 clones, approximately 93% of them singletons. The gene calls are TRBV7-8 and TRBJ1-4; D gene uncertain. This sequence was found in a donor between 10 and 35 years old with latent tuberculosis or without tuberculosis infection. Input material: PBMCs. The CDR3 sequence is CASSSTATTNEKLFF. The DNA for the CDR3 is TGTGCCAGCAGTTCTACAGCCACAACTAATGAAAAACTGTTTTTT.